This T cell receptor beta chain emerged from a study of T-cell memory formation after mild COVID-19. Study-wide points: Among clones peaking at day 37 in the second wave, SARS-CoV-2 specificity remained unconfirmed. A second wave expanding day 15 to 37 was CD4+-biased; contracting clones were balanced.

V shed 3 bases and J shed 7 bases, with 19 bases lying between them. Looked up from germline, CDR1 is SGHKS and CDR2 is YYEKEE (reference sequence). The CDR3 is 15 amino acids. This clonotype was observed a handful of times. Its antigen is undetermined. Using its own MiXCR run on the 5' RACE reads, TCRdb lists one record per CDR3 protein. The sample yields fewer than 450,000 distinct CDR3 sequences, 24% seen once. The TCR comes from an adult woman who had mild COVID-19 (a few samples of this study predate the infection). Cell type and time point are not known. The J gene is TRBJ1-1, the V gene TRBV5-5, with a possible D match to TRBD1 (6 bases). The sequencing sample was made of PBMCs or a T cell subset sorted from them (not recorded which). The DNA for the CDR3 is TGTGCCAGCAGCTACATCACAGGGTCCAACGGTGAAGCTTTCTTT. Amino acid sequence: CASSYITGSNGEAFF.